Shown below are 21 T cell receptor beta chains from a single sample sequenced in a study of Ad26.COV2.S vaccination and SARS-CoV-2 variants. Documented treatment: some 20 received Ad26.COV2.S at low or high dose, single or two shots; about 5 received placebo; per-sample allocation not given. Samples analyzed were those drawn on day 63 after the first vaccine or placebo injection. Clones were sequenced by immunoSEQ multiplex PCR, and TCRdb holds only the in-frame ones, with some missing. The sample lists roughly 330,000 clones, about nine tenths seen once, with 5% to 6.5% in the top ten. The source was peripheral blood, collected in a trial of Ad26.COV2.S vaccine versus placebo. Source of these receptors: a person aged 18 to 59 who received the Ad26.COV2.S COVID-19 vaccine or a placebo.

CDR3 loop: CASSQDRYNEQFF. As DNA, the CDR3 is TGTGCCAGCAGCCAAGATCGGTACAATGAGCAGTTCTTC. This chain links TRBV3-1 (or the pseudogene TRBV3-2) with TRBJ2-1; D is unclear. Per germline, CDR1 LGHDT and CDR2 YNNKEL (reference sequence). V was cut by 0 bases and J by 4 bases, with 4 bases left in between. The CDR3 spans 13 residues.

A single count supports this clone. The J gene is TRBJ1-1, the V gene TRBV10-3, with D unclear. The CDR3 has 11 residues. Germline V lookup: CDR1 ENHRY, CDR2 SYGVKD. Trimming shortened V by 5 bases and J by 5 bases, and 6 bases separated the two germline ends. CDR3 sequence (DNA): TGTGCCATCAGTTGGGGTACTGAAGCTTTCTTT. Amino acid sequence: CAISWGTEAFF.

About this clone: Other nucleotide sequences from this sample produce the same CDR3. The J gene is TRBJ1-5, the V gene TRBV5-1; the D is unclear. The CDR3 has 14 residues. Trimming removed 0 bases from V and 2 bases from J, with 6 bases in between. CDR1 and CDR2 (germline): SGHRS, YFSETQ. The CDR3 nucleotides read TGCGCCAGCAGCTTGGAAGGCGGCAATCAGCCCCAGCATTTT. Translating it yields CASSLEGGNQPQHF. Complete variable domain (other parts from reference TRBV5-1 and TRBJ1-5): KAGVTQTPRYLIKTRGQQVTLSCSPISGHRSVSWYQQTPGQGLQFLFEYFSETQRNKGNFPGRFSGRQFSNSRSEMNVSTLELGDSALYLCASSLEGGNQPQHFGDGTRLSIL.

V and J are TRBV19 and TRBJ2-1, with D tentatively TRBD2 (7 bases). The V end lost 5 bases, the J end lost 4 bases, and 21 bases lay between the germline ends. This CDR3 has 17 residues. Germline values: CDR1 LNHDA, CDR2 SQIVND (reference sequence). The CDR3 spells CASSLLGAGAPYNEQFF. CDR3 DNA sequence: TGTGCCAGTAGTCTCCTCGGGGCGGGGGCACCTTACAATGAGCAGTTCTTC. Full variable domain (remainder filled in from reference TRBV19 and TRBJ2-1): DGGITQSPKYLFRKEGQNVTLSCEQNLNHDAMYWYRQDPGQGLRLIYYSQIVNDFQKGDIAEGYSVSREKKESFPLTVTSAQKNPTAFYLCASSLLGAGAPYNEQFFGPGTRLTVL.

J is TRBJ2-5 and V is TRBV29-1, with D tentatively TRBD1 or TRBD2 (5 bases each). Germline V gene lookup returns CDR1 SQVTM and CDR2 ANQGSEA. This CDR3 has 16 residues. The V gene lost 4 bases and the J gene lost 4 bases, with 22 bases spanning the gap. The CDR3 loop is CSVGGVKGSIGETQYF. In DNA form, the CDR3 reads TGCAGCGTTGGAGGGGTTAAGGGCTCGATAGGAGAGACCCAGTACTTC.

The CDR3 loop reads CASSPTGTGEKLFF. CDR3 DNA sequence: TGTGCCAGCAGCCCGACTGGGACTGGGGAAAAACTGTTTTTT. This chain links TRBV7-6 with TRBJ1-4, with TRBD1 as a possible D gene (5 bases). The V end lost 5 bases, the J end lost 8 bases, and 15 bases lay between the germline ends. The CDR3 length is 14 residues. Germline V gene sequence: CDR1 SGHVS, CDR2 FNYEAQ.

CDR3 nucleotides: TGTGCCAGCAGCGGGTGGGACATCAACTCCTCTTCTTACGAGCAGTACTTC. Translated: CASSGWDINSSSYEQYF. The V gene is TRBV5-4, the J gene TRBJ2-7; D might be TRBD1 (6 bases). Germline V gives CDR1 SGHNT, CDR2 YYREEE (reference sequence). Trimming took off 4 bases at V and 4 bases at J, with 24 bases between the two ends. The CDR3 spans 17 residues.

The rearrangement links TRBV24-1 to TRBJ2-1; TRBD2 agrees at 8 bases. Trimming took 4 bases from V and 7 from J; bases not matched to a gene: 5. Germline V gives CDR1 KGHDR, CDR2 SFDVKD. The CDR3 is made up of 14 amino acids. CDR3 protein: CATSDPGLANEQFF. The CDR3 bases are TGTGCCACCAGTGACCCAGGACTAGCAAATGAGCAGTTCTTC.

This clone occurred once. CDR3 in DNA: TGTGCCAGCAGCTCAATTTCCCATGAGCAGTTCTTC. It specifies CASSSISHEQFF. V usage is TRBV7-9 and J usage is TRBJ2-1; no definite D call. Germline V gene lookup returns CDR1 SEHNR and CDR2 FQNEAQ (reference sequence). V was cut by 4 bases and J by 8 bases, with 9 bases left in between. The CDR3 extends over 12 amino acids.

Regarding this clone: An end of the junction differs from the germline gene, which may be a read error. The chain joins TRBV19 to TRBJ2-5; D is uncertain. The V gene's germline CDR1 is LNHDA and CDR2 SQIVND (reference sequence). The CDR3 loop spans 15 amino acids. The CDR3 region has the DNA TGTGCCAGTAGTCTAGACAACCGCCCTAGGGAGACCCAGTACTTC. Translating gives CASSLDNRPRETQYF.

The CDR3 DNA is TGTGCCAGCAGCCAAGATCTAATAGTTGGCAGGGGGTATGCCGGGGAGCTGTTTTTT. This codes for CASSQDLIVGRGYAGELFF. This chain joins TRBV3-1 (or the pseudogene TRBV3-2) and TRBJ2-2, with 7 bases identical to TRBD1. V trimming: 0 bases; J trimming: 6 bases; junction bases outside the gene matches: 16. Germline lookup yields CDR1 LGHDT and CDR2 YNNKEL (reference sequence). There are 19 residues in the CDR3.

The chain uses TRBV7-8 and TRBJ1-2, with TRBD1 matching 10 bases. Germline values: CDR1 SGHVS, CDR2 FQNEAQ. The J segment lost 6 bases and the V segment lost 10 bases, leaving 11 bases of the junction unmatched. This CDR3 region has 14 residues. CDR3 protein: CATKDRGRLDGYTF. DNA of the CDR3: TGTGCCACCAAAGACAGGGGGCGGCTTGATGGCTACACCTTC.

The gene calls are TRBV7-3 and TRBJ1-1, with a tentative D call TRBD1 (5 bases). There are 15 residues in the CDR3. Looked up from germline, CDR1 is SGHTA and CDR2 is FQGTGA. Between the trimmed V and J ends, which lost 4 bases and 0 bases, there was a span of 12 bases. CDR3 DNA sequence: TGTGCCAGCAGCTCGAACGGAGGGGTGAACACTGAAGCTTTCTTT. Translating gives CASSSNGGVNTEAFF.

The genes are TRBV6-6 and TRBJ1-4; D gene unclear. From germline, CDR1 is MNHNY and CDR2 SVGAGI (reference sequence). The CDR3 sequence is 15 residues long. Trimming took 7 bases from V and 8 from J, leaving 20 bases between them. The CDR3 sequence: CASTKGKGLGEKLFF. CDR3 nucleotides: TGTGCCAGCACTAAAGGGAAAGGTCTAGGAGAAAAACTGTTTTTT.

The V call is TRBV3-1 (or the pseudogene TRBV3-2), the J call TRBJ1-2; D unresolved. CDR3 length: 15 amino acids. Germline CDR1 is LGHDT and CDR2 is YNNKEL (reference sequence). Trimming took 0 bases from V and 3 from J, leaving 11 bases between them. The CDR3 DNA follows: TGTGCCAGCAGCCAAGATGTCCGAAACCACTATGGCTACACCTTC. The encoded protein is CASSQDVRNHYGYTF.

Of note for this clone: One end of the junction does not line up with germline, which may come from a read error. V is TRBV4-1 and J is TRBJ1-5; 10 bases are a match to TRBD1. The CDR3 consists of 15 residues. Germline V CDR1 and CDR2: MGHRA, YSYEKL. The CDR3 protein is CASSLGQGVNEPQHF. In DNA form, the CDR3 reads TGCGCCAGCAGCCTCGGACAGGGGGTCAATGAGCCCCAGCATTTT.

The CDR3 region is CASSLVGPAGRQSGYTF. The CDR3 DNA is TGTGCCAGCAGCTTGGTCGGTCCTGCCGGTCGCCAATCTGGCTACACCTTC. The chain combines TRBV5-8 with TRBJ1-2; D is uncertain. The ends were cut back, 0 bases at V and 7 bases at J, with 22 bases in the middle. In germline, CDR1 is SGHTS, CDR2 YDEGEE. The CDR3 sequence is 17 residues long.

V gene TRBV9 combines with J gene TRBJ2-5; tentatively, D is TRBD1 (5 bases). Germline V gives CDR1 SGDLS, CDR2 YYNGEE. This CDR3 has 14 residues. V gave up 6 bases and J gave up 3 bases, with 15 bases separating them. The CDR3 spells CASTRRGFEETQYF. DNA of the CDR3: TGTGCCAGCACCCGAAGGGGATTTGAAGAGACCCAGTACTTC.

This chain joins TRBV28 and TRBJ2-3; maybe TRBD2 (5 bases). The germline V gene encodes CDR1 MDHEN and CDR2 SYDVKM. The CDR3 totals 12 residues. V was trimmed by 10 bases and J by 2 bases, leaving 10 bases between them. The CDR3 DNA sequence: TGTGCCATTCGGAGGTCCACAGATACGCAGTATTTT. It is translated as CAIRRSTDTQYF.

The V gene is TRBV28, the J gene TRBJ2-5; 7 bases agree with TRBD2. Trimming cost V 2 bases and J 4 bases; bases outside gene matches: 4. The length of the CDR3 is 14 residues. From germline, CDR1 is MDHEN and CDR2 SYDVKM. CDR3 nucleotide sequence: TGTGCCAGCAGTTTAATTGGGGGGGGAGAGACCCAGTACTTC. Protein sequence: CASSLIGGGETQYF.

The chain recombines TRBV19 with TRBJ1-2, with D possibly being TRBD1 (5 bases). Between the trimmed V and J ends, which lost 4 bases and 8 bases, there was a span of 11 bases. This CDR3 has 12 amino acids. In germline, CDR1 is LNHDA, CDR2 SQIVND (reference sequence). The CDR3 reads CASSRQGGGYTF. The CDR3 nucleotides read TGTGCCAGTAGTAGGCAGGGAGGCGGCTACACCTTC.